The 26 T cell receptor beta chains reported below all come from one sample, sequenced in a study of cytomegalovirus exposure and HLA in healthy donors. In the PCR, 60 Vbeta and 13 Jbeta primers were used. Only in-frame clones appear in the TCRdb table, and some are missing; sequencing was by immunoSEQ multiplex PCR. The sample yields approximately 210,000 clones, around 82% seen once. The source material was PBMCs. These receptors originate from a man younger than 35 in good health and CMV-seronegative.

This rearrangement joins TRBV6-6 to TRBJ1-2; 10 nucleotides line up with TRBD1. The germline gives CDR1 MNHNY, CDR2 SVGAGI (reference sequence). This CDR3 region has 15 residues. Unmatched junction bases numbered 7, after V lost 5 bases and J lost 4 bases. Here the CDR3 reads CASSKPGQGTYGYTF. The CDR3 bases are TGTGCCAGCAGTAAACCGGGACAGGGGACCTATGGCTACACCTTC.

This chain links TRBV15 with TRBJ2-1, with D tentatively TRBD1 (6 bases). Germline V gives CDR1 LNHNV, CDR2 YYDKDF (reference sequence). V was cut by 8 bases and J by 0 bases, with 14 bases left in between. The CDR3 loop spans 15 amino acids. CDR3 nucleotides: TGTGCCACCTCTCAGGGGACAAGCTCCTACAATGAGCAGTTCTTC. Its protein is CATSQGTSSYNEQFF.

This clone was observed a handful of times. This chain links TRBV7-9 with TRBJ1-2; D remains ambiguous. Trimming took 5 bases from V and 4 from J, leaving 17 bases between them. The germline gives CDR1 SEHNR, CDR2 FQNEAQ (reference sequence). The CDR3 spans 15 residues. The CDR3 loop is CASSPPPQILYGYTF. The DNA for the CDR3 is TGTGCCAGCAGCCCCCCCCCACAGATCCTCTATGGCTACACCTTC.

This rearrangement joins TRBV7-9 to TRBJ1-4, with D uncertain. The CDR3 loop spans 15 amino acids. V lost 5 bases and J lost 2, with 12 bases in between. Per germline, CDR1 SEHNR and CDR2 FQNEAQ (reference sequence). CDR3 sequence: CASSARRGTNEKLFF. The CDR3 DNA reads TGTGCCAGCAGCGCTCGGCGAGGTACTAATGAAAAACTGTTTTTT.

The genes are TRBV7-8 and TRBJ1-2; no clear D. The CDR3 covers 14 residues. Germline CDR1 and CDR2: SGHVS and FQNEAQ. Trimming shortened V by 3 bases and J by 0 bases, and 8 bases separated the two germline ends. The CDR3 region has the DNA TGTGCCAGCAGCTTCCAGGCCCCTAACTATGGCTACACCTTC. Amino acid sequence: CASSFQAPNYGYTF. Supplemented by reference TRBV7-8 and TRBJ1-2, the full variable domain reads GAGVSQSPRYKVAKRGQDVALRCDPISGHVSLFWYQQALGQGPEFLTYFQNEAQLDKSGLPSDRFFAERPEGSVSTLKIQRTQQEDSAVYLCASSFQAPNYGYTFGSGTRLTVV.

This chain uses TRBV7-9 with TRBJ1-4, with 8 bases identical to TRBD1. CDR1 and CDR2 (germline): SEHNR, FQNEAQ (reference sequence). The CDR3 covers 14 residues. With V trimmed by 5 bases and J by 8 bases, 7 bases remained unmatched. In DNA form, the CDR3 reads TGTGCCAGCAGCCCGGGACAGGTTGGGGAAAAACTGTTTTTT. Translation gives CASSPGQVGEKLFF.

The chain employs TRBV29-1 and TRBJ2-1; possible D gene TRBD1, 7 bases. The germline CDR1 and CDR2 sequences are SQVTM and ANQGSEA. V dropped 6 bases and J dropped 13 bases, with 16 bases sitting between them. The CDR3 length is 11 residues. The CDR3 DNA is TGCAGCGTACGTCAGGGGGGCGGCCAGTTCTTC. The encoded protein is CSVRQGGGQFF.

The chain couples TRBV7-9 to TRBJ1-5; D gene ambiguous. Germline V gene data show CDR1 as SEHNR and CDR2 as FQNEAQ (reference sequence). The CDR3 totals 16 residues. Between the trimmed V and J ends, which lost 1 base and 0 bases, there was a span of 10 bases. DNA for the CDR3: TGTGCCAGCAGCTTAGGATCGACTGATAGCAATCAGCCCCAGCATTTT. Its translation is CASSLGSTDSNQPQHF.

The chain employs TRBV6-5 and TRBJ2-1; 13 bases line up with TRBD2. V was pared by 4 bases and J by 9 bases, with 9 bases of the junction left unmatched. CDR1 is MNHEY, CDR2 SVGAGI, per germline. The CDR3 spans 16 residues. The CDR3 loop reads CASSSEGTSGVREQFF. The CDR3 DNA sequence: TGTGCCAGCAGTTCCGAGGGGACTAGCGGGGTCCGTGAGCAGTTCTTC.

The rearrangement uses TRBV28 and TRBJ2-7, with unresolved D. CDR1 and CDR2 (germline): MDHEN, SYDVKM. This CDR3 is built from 14 residues. The germline V and J ends were trimmed by 3 bases and 1 base, with 10 bases remaining between them. CDR3 loop: CASSFFRVSYEQYF. The CDR3 DNA follows: TGTGCCAGCAGTTTTTTTCGAGTGTCCTACGAGCAGTACTTC.

The rearrangement joins TRBV30 to TRBJ1-3; 7 nucleotides agree with TRBD1. Losses at the gene ends were 5 bases for V and 0 bases for J; bases not matched to a gene: 7. Germline-derived CDR1 and CDR2 are GTSNPN and SVGIG (reference sequence). The CDR3 extends over 15 amino acids. CDR3 coding DNA: TGTGCCTGGGGGTCGACAGGGTACTCTGGAAACACCATATATTTT. It codes for CAWGSTGYSGNTIYF.

The chain joins TRBV9 to TRBJ2-2, with 8 bases identical to TRBD2. The V and J ends lost 3 bases and 6 bases, in that order; junction bases with no gene match: 13. The CDR3 runs to 17 residues. CDR1 and CDR2 from the germline V gene are SGDLS and YYNGEE. The CDR3 coding sequence is TGTGCCAGCAGCGGGCCCGGGACTAGATCAATTGCCGGGGAGCTGTTTTTT. Translation gives CASSGPGTRSIAGELFF.

This clone was counted between two and nine times. The chain links TRBV6-1 to TRBJ2-1; 7 bases are shared with TRBD1. The V and J ends lost 1 base and 9 bases, in that order; junction bases with no gene match: 18. This CDR3 region has 18 residues. Germline CDR1 reads MNHNS; CDR2 reads SASEGT. CDR3 in DNA: TGTGCCAGCAGTGAAGGGTCCGGGACAGAGGAACCTAGGGGTGAGCAGTTCTTC. Protein product: CASSEGSGTEEPRGEQFF.

This clone was seen a single time. The chain combines TRBV5-6 with TRBJ1-5, with 7 nucleotides matching TRBD1. Germline V lookup: CDR1 SGHDT, CDR2 YYEEEE. The CDR3 sequence is 17 residues long. The trim removed 3 bases at V and 0 bases at J, leaving 9 bases unmatched. The CDR3 region has the DNA TGTGCCAGCAGCTCCGGGACAGACCCTTATAGCAATCAGCCCCAGCATTTT. The encoded protein is CASSSGTDPYSNQPQHF.

This rearrangement joins TRBV19 to TRBJ1-5, with a weak D call TRBD1 (5 bases). V lost 6 bases, J lost 6 bases, and 15 bases lay in between. This CDR3 is built from 14 residues. Per germline, CDR1 LNHDA and CDR2 SQIVND (reference sequence). Written as DNA, the CDR3 is TGTGCCAGTAGGGGCAGGGAATATGGTCAGCCCCAGCATTTT. It codes for CASRGREYGQPQHF.

J is TRBJ2-3 and V is TRBV7-9; no reliable D call. Between the trimmed V and J ends, which lost 7 bases and 0 bases, there was a span of 11 bases. Germline V lookup: CDR1 SEHNR, CDR2 FQNEAQ (reference sequence). The CDR3 runs 14 residues. This CDR3 reads CASNIGGSTDTQYF. The CDR3 bases are TGTGCCAGCAATATCGGCGGCAGCACAGATACGCAGTATTTT.

This clone was observed a handful of times. Other DNA sequences in this sample translate to the same CDR3. The CDR3 region is CASSIQGANQPQHF. The CDR3 bases are TGTGCCAGCTCAATCCAGGGGGCAAATCAGCCCCAGCATTTT. The chain joins TRBV18 to TRBJ1-5, with TRBD1 matching over 8 bases. The V segment lost 5 bases and the J segment 4 bases; nucleotides outside the gene matches: 4. This CDR3 region has 14 residues. CDR1 KGHSH and CDR2 LQKENI come from the germline V gene.

The rearrangement uses TRBV5-4 and TRBJ2-5; 10 nucleotides match TRBD1. Germline V gene lookup returns CDR1 SGHNT and CDR2 YYREEE (reference sequence). The CDR3 sequence is 16 residues long. The J segment lost 5 bases and the V segment lost 4 bases, leaving 11 bases of the junction unmatched. The CDR3 protein is CASSLPGQGLGETQYF. CDR3 coding DNA: TGTGCCAGCAGCCTCCCGGGACAGGGGCTGGGGGAGACCCAGTACTTC.

The chain has TRBV19 and TRBJ1-4; no firm D call. Trimming took 4 bases from V and 8 from J, leaving 11 bases between them. CDR1 and CDR2 (germline): LNHDA, SQIVND (reference sequence). CDR3 length: 13 amino acids. The CDR3 DNA sequence: TGTGCCAGTAGTACCTTCGGCGGGGAAAAACTGTTTTTT. Its translation: CASSTFGGEKLFF.

The gene calls are TRBV27 and TRBJ1-5, with TRBD1 matching over 7 bases. Losses at the gene ends were 5 bases for V and 2 bases for J; bases not matched to a gene: 3. The germline V gene has CDR1 MNHEY and CDR2 SMNVEV (reference sequence). The CDR3 loop spans 14 amino acids. As DNA, the CDR3 is TGTGCCAGCAGTCTTACAGGGGGCAATCAGCCCCAGCATTTT. Its translation is CASSLTGGNQPQHF.

This clone occurred once. This chain uses TRBV7-6 with TRBJ2-1; D perhaps matches TRBD1 (6 bases). Germline assignment: CDR1 SGHVS and CDR2 FNYEAQ. The CDR3 is 15 amino acids. V was clipped by 2 bases and J by 3 bases, with 11 bases between them. CDR3 coding DNA: TGTGCCAGCAGCTTAATTTCGACAGGCTACAATGAGCAGTTCTTC. Translating it yields CASSLISTGYNEQFF.

This rearrangement joins TRBV5-1 to TRBJ2-2; weak D call: TRBD2 (5 bases). V was clipped by 0 bases and J by 0 bases, with 9 bases between them. There are 16 residues in the CDR3. Germline assignment: CDR1 SGHRS and CDR2 YFSETQ. This CDR3 reads CASSLDGETNTGELFF. CDR3 nucleotides: TGCGCCAGCAGCTTGGACGGGGAGACGAACACCGGGGAGCTGTTTTTT.

This sequence joins TRBV7-9 and TRBJ2-7; 8 bases match TRBD2. The CDR3 is made up of 14 amino acids. Germline V gene sequence: CDR1 SEHNR, CDR2 FQNEAQ (reference sequence). V gave up 6 bases and J gave up 4 bases; unmatched junction bases: 8. The CDR3 here is CASSYRGGEYEQYF. CDR3 DNA: TGTGCCAGCAGTTACCGGGGGGGCGAATACGAGCAGTACTTC.

This chain links TRBV5-4 with TRBJ1-2, with 8 positions matching TRBD1. The J segment lost 3 bases and the V segment lost 4 bases, leaving 8 bases of the junction unmatched. The CDR3 has 15 residues. The germline V gene encodes CDR1 SGHNT and CDR2 YYREEE (reference sequence). The CDR3 here is CASSKDRVFDYGYTF. The CDR3 nucleotides read TGTGCCAGCAGCAAGGACAGGGTGTTCGACTATGGCTACACCTTC.

This clone has just one count. The V gene is TRBV18, the J gene TRBJ2-5, with 8 bases fitting TRBD2. The length of the CDR3 is 15 residues. Germline CDR1 and CDR2: KGHSH and LQKENI. Trimming at V came to 3 bases and at J to 1 base, leaving 4 bases not matched to a gene. This chain's CDR3 is CASSPGLGIQETQYF. The CDR3 coding sequence is TGTGCCAGCTCACCGGGACTAGGGATCCAAGAGACCCAGTACTTC.

V gene TRBV28 combines with J gene TRBJ2-1; 9 nucleotides match TRBD2. J gave up 8 bases and V 6 bases, and 14 bases lay outside the gene matches. Germline V gives CDR1 MDHEN, CDR2 SYDVKM. CDR3 length: 16 amino acids. The CDR3 DNA sequence: TGTGCCAGCAGCTCTGGGGTAGCGGGAGATTTCGATGAGCAGTTCTTC. This translates into CASSSGVAGDFDEQFF.